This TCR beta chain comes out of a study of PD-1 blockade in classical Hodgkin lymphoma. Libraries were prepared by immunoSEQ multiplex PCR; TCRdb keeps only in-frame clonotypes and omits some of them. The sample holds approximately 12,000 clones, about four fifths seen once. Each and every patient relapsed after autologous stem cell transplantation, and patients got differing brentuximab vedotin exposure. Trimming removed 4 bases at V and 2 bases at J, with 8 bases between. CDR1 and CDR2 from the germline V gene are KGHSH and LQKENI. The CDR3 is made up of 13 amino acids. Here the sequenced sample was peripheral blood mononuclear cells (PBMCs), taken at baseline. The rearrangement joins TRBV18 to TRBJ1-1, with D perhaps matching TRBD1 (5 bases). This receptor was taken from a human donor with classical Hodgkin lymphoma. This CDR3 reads CASSLGVNTEAFF. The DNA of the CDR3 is TGTGCCAGCTCACTGGGGGTTAACACTGAAGCTTTCTTT.